This T cell receptor beta chain stems from a study of regulatory and conventional T cells in RAG deficiency. Assay used: immunoSEQ multiplex PCR; TCRdb lists only in-frame clones, some missing. The table has just over 30,000 clones, roughly 96% seen once. Blood CD4+ CD25-low CD127-high conventional T cells supplied the genomic DNA template. CDR3 length equals 16 residues. From germline, CDR1 is SQVTM and CDR2 ANQGSEA. The ends were cut back, 4 bases at V and 2 bases at J, with 15 bases in the middle. This same sample was also taken into another study, of regulatory T cells. Per that paper: The primer mix had 52 TRBV and 13 TRBJ primers.

Sequencing was done on a sample of CD25- CD4+ T cells sorted from blood. This chain joins TRBV29-1 and TRBJ2-6, with a tentative D call TRBD1 (6 bases). The TCR originated in a human donor in good health. The CDR3 protein is CSVVFTGIAGANVLTF. The CDR3 nucleotides are TGCAGCGTTGTATTTACAGGGATCGCTGGGGCCAACGTCCTGACTTTC.